A selection of T cell receptor beta chains follows, all from one sample in a study of blood T cell repertoires in COVID-19. Method: immunoSEQ multiplex PCR; TCRdb's copy keeps in-frame clones and lacks some. Here the sample spans about 270,000 clones, around nine tenths being singletons. Input material: peripheral blood. The receptors come from a man in his forties with active or convalescent COVID-19. CDR3s include the opening cysteine and the closing phenylalanine or tryptophan. The order of the fields is J gene, V gene, D gene, clone size, CDR3 protein, CDR3 DNA. A D gene is named only where the DNA matches it firmly. Only part of the rows carry a size: once, few, many, or a class if the clone is expanded.

>TRBJ1-1|TRBV27|.|.
CASSQSGVAFF
TGTGCCAGCAGTCAATCAGGGGTGGCTTTCTTT
>TRBJ1-6|TRBV28|.|.
CASSLPRVSGGGYNSPLHF
TGTGCCAGCAGTTTACCCCGGGTGTCTGGGGGCGGCTATAATTCACCCCTCCACTTT
>TRBJ1-6|TRBV10-2|.|few
CASTPQGRLSPLHF
TGCGCCAGCACCCCCCAGGGGCGATTGTCACCCCTCCACTTT
>TRBJ2-3|TRBV2|.|.
CASSGPGGTDTQYF
TGTGCCAGCAGTGGTCCAGGGGGCACAGATACGCAGTATTTT
>TRBJ1-5|TRBV5-1|.|.
CASSLSGGSNQPQHF
TGCGCCAGCAGCTTGTCCGGGGGAAGCAATCAGCCCCAGCATTTT
>TRBJ1-5|TRBV2|.|.
CASSKTDHSNQPQHF
TGTGCCAGCAGTAAGACAGACCATAGCAATCAGCCCCAGCATTTT
>TRBJ2-3|TRBV2|.|.
CASSNEGRGATDTQYF
TGTGCCAGCAGTAATGAGGGCAGGGGGGCCACAGATACGCAGTATTTT
>TRBJ1-3|TRBV20-1|.|once
CSVESGNTIYF
TGCAGTGTAGAGAGTGGAAACACCATATATTTT
>TRBJ2-3|TRBV9|TRBD2|.
CASSVSAGVTDTQYF
TGTGCCAGCAGCGTTTCCGCGGGAGTTACAGATACGCAGTATTTT
>TRBJ2-7|TRBV28|.|.
CASSSSTGGQYF
TGTGCCAGCAGTTCATCGACAGGAGGGCAGTACTTC
>TRBJ2-3|TRBV5-1|.|.
CASSLGGDTDTQYF
TGCGCCAGCAGCCTGGGAGGTGACACAGATACGCAGTATTTT
>TRBJ2-3|TRBV6-2/TRBV6-3|TRBD2|few
CASSIAGGPDTQYF
TGTGCCAGCAGTATAGCGGGGGGCCCTGATACGCAGTATTTT
>TRBJ2-2|TRBV6-5|TRBD2|.
CASSYHGGTGELFF
TGTGCCAGCAGTTACCACGGGGGGACCGGGGAGCTGTTTTTT
>TRBJ1-6|TRBV4-1|.|few
CASSQVTGKGSPLHF
TGCGCCAGCAGCCAAGTCACAGGGAAAGGTTCACCCCTCCACTTT
>TRBJ2-1|TRBV10-3|TRBD2|.
CAVRTSNEQFF
TGTGCCGTCCGGACTAGCAATGAGCAGTTCTTC
>TRBJ1-6|TRBV5-4|TRBD1|.
CASSLGAGGSNSPLHF
TGTGCCAGCAGCTTGGGTGCAGGGGGCAGTAATTCACCCCTCCACTTT
>TRBJ1-3|TRBV5-1|.|.
CASQQGGGNTIYF
TGCGCCAGTCAACAGGGCGGTGGAAACACCATATATTTT
>TRBJ2-7|TRBV5-6|.|.
CASRMERSSYEQYF
TGTGCCAGCAGAATGGAGCGAAGCTCCTACGAGCAGTACTTC
>TRBJ1-3|TRBV4-2|TRBD1|few
CASSQKQGANTIYF
TGTGCCAGCAGCCAAAAACAGGGGGCAAACACCATATATTTT
>TRBJ2-7|TRBV27|TRBD1|.
CASSLVGQEYEQYF
TGTGCCAGCAGTTTAGTGGGACAGGAGTACGAGCAGTACTTC
>TRBJ2-5|TRBV2|.|.
CASSERDLRETQYF
TGTGCCAGCAGTGAGCGGGACCTCCGAGAGACCCAGTACTTC
>TRBJ2-7|TRBV7-8|.|.
CASSEYFEQYF
TGTGCCAGCAGCGAGTATTTCGAGCAGTACTTC
>TRBJ2-7|TRBV2|TRBD1|.
CASAGTGMYEQYF
TGTGCCAGCGCCGGGACAGGGATGTACGAGCAGTACTTC
>TRBJ2-7|TRBV27|.|.
CASSSQGGPYEQYF
TGTGCCAGCAGTTCCCAGGGGGGTCCCTACGAGCAGTACTTC
>TRBJ2-6|TRBV11-2|.|.
CASSTSGANVLTF
TGTGCCAGCAGCACATCTGGGGCCAACGTCCTGACTTTC
>TRBJ1-5|TRBV30|TRBD1|.
CAWSVGGGDQPQHF
TGTGCCTGGAGTGTCGGAGGGGGCGATCAGCCCCAGCATTTT
>TRBJ1-2|TRBV2|TRBD1|.
CASSDSSRTGAVYGYTF
TGTGCCAGCAGTGACTCCTCAAGGACAGGGGCGGTCTATGGCTACACCTTC
>TRBJ1-1|TRBV4-1|.|.
CASSQAVNTEAFF
TGCGCCAGCAGCCAAGCGGTTAACACTGAAGCTTTCTTT
>TRBJ2-3|TRBV11-3|TRBD2|.
CASSEVAGGKGDTQYF
TGTGCCAGCAGCGAAGTAGCGGGGGGGAAGGGAGATACGCAGTATTTT
>TRBJ1-6|TRBV27|.|.
CASSLYGVGSNSPLHF
TGTGCCAGCAGTTTATACGGGGTCGGAAGTAATTCACCCCTCCACTTT
>TRBJ2-7|TRBV11-3|.|.
CASSPPSDSYEQYF
TGTGCCAGCAGCCCTCCTAGCGACTCCTACGAGCAGTACTTC
>TRBJ1-4|TRBV5-6|.|.
CASSLGPSSNEKLFF
TGTGCCAGCAGCTTGGGTCCCAGTTCAAATGAAAAACTGTTTTTT
>TRBJ2-3|TRBV11-1|.|once
CASSIGPLATDTQYF
TGTGCCAGCAGCATAGGGCCTCTGGCCACAGATACGCAGTATTTT
>TRBJ2-5|TRBV6-5|.|once
CASTPSRDTQETQYF
TGTGCCAGCACACCAAGCCGGGACACTCAAGAGACCCAGTACTTC
>TRBJ2-7|TRBV5-1|.|few
CASSVSSSYEQYF
TGCGCCAGCAGCGTTTCCTCCTCCTACGAGCAGTACTTC
>TRBJ2-7|TRBV27|.|.
CASSLSGDEQYF
TGTGCCAGCAGTTTATCTGGAGACGAGCAGTACTTC
>TRBJ2-7|TRBV27|TRBD1|.
CASSFTGQGAYEQYF
TGTGCCAGCAGCTTCACGGGACAGGGGGCCTACGAGCAGTACTTC
>TRBJ2-3|TRBV10-1|TRBD1|.
CASSGTGIADTQYF
TGCGCCAGCAGTGGGACAGGGATTGCAGATACGCAGTATTTT
>TRBJ1-6|TRBV9|.|.
CASSVVQGWDSPLHF
TGTGCCAGCAGCGTAGTACAGGGATGGGATTCACCCCTCCACTTT
>TRBJ1-4|TRBV29-1|.|.
CSVRLGGEKLFF
TGCAGCGTGAGACTCGGTGGGGAAAAACTGTTTTTT
>TRBJ1-3|TRBV2|TRBD1|once
CASQTGPVNTIYF
TGTGCCAGTCAGACAGGGCCAGTAAACACCATATATTTT
>TRBJ2-3|TRBV6-1|.|.
CASSESLRDTQYF
TGTGCCAGCAGTGAAAGTTTGCGAGATACGCAGTATTTT